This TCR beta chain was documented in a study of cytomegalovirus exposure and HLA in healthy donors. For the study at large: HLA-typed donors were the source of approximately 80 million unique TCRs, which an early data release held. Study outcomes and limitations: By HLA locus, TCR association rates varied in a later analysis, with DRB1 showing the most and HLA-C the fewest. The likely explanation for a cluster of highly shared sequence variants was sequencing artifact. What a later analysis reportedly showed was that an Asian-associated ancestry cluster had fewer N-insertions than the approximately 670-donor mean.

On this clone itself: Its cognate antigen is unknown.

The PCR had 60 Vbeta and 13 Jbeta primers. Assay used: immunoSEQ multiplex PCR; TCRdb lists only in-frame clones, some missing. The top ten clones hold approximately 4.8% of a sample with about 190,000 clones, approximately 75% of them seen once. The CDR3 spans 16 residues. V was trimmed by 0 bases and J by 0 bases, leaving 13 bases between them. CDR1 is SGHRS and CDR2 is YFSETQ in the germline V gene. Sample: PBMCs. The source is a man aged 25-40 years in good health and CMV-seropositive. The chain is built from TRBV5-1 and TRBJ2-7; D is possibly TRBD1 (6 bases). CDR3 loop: CASSLGRGGHSYEQYF. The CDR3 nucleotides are TGCGCCAGCAGCTTGGGTAGAGGGGGACACTCCTACGAGCAGTACTTC.